Presented here are 27 T cell receptor beta chains from one specimen sequenced in a study of blood T cell repertoires in COVID-19. The assay was immunoSEQ multiplex PCR, and TCRdb's table has in-frame clones only and misses some. The sample lists 69,000 or so clones, 70% to 90% seen once, with 4% to 5.5% in the top ten. The sequenced sample was peripheral blood. Receptor source: a woman of 80 years or more with active or convalescent COVID-19.

V gene TRBV18 combines with J gene TRBJ2-2; 12 nucleotides align to TRBD2. Losses at the gene ends were 4 bases for V and 0 bases for J; bases not matched to a gene: 3. This CDR3 region has 17 residues. Germline V gives CDR1 KGHSH, CDR2 LQKENI. CDR3 residues: CASSRTSGMTNTGELFF. The CDR3 DNA follows: TGTGCCAGCTCACGGACTAGCGGGATGACGAACACCGGGGAGCTGTTTTTT.

The chain couples TRBV18 to TRBJ1-2; 7 bases fit TRBD1. The CDR3 sequence is 15 residues long. Germline lookup yields CDR1 KGHSH and CDR2 LQKENI. V lost 3 bases to trimming and J lost 6 bases; unmatched junction nucleotides: 10. In DNA form, the CDR3 reads TGTGCCAGCTCACCTACCGGGACAGTGAGTGATGGCTACACCTTC. Protein sequence: CASSPTGTVSDGYTF.

The V and J genes are TRBV2 and TRBJ2-1; 8 bases agree with TRBD1. The CDR3 covers 15 residues. V shed 4 bases, J shed 0 bases, and the junction held 2 bases outside the gene matches. CDR1 and CDR2 (germline): SNHLY, FYNNEI. CDR3 residues: CASSGDRSSYNEQFF. CDR3 in DNA: TGTGCCAGCAGTGGGGACAGGAGCTCCTACAATGAGCAGTTCTTC.

This clone is deemed medium-sized. The V and J genes are TRBV7-9 and TRBJ1-1; a weak D match, TRBD1 (6 bases). CDR3 length: 14 residues. V lost 0 bases, J lost 6 bases, and 11 bases lay in between. Germline values: CDR1 SEHNR, CDR2 FQNEAQ (reference sequence). As DNA, the CDR3 is TGTGCCAGCAGCTTAGCGTCGACAGGCGCTGAAGCTTTCTTT. This encodes CASSLASTGAEAFF.

This clone has a single count. This rearrangement joins TRBV7-9 to TRBJ1-2, with D tentatively TRBD1 (5 bases). In germline, CDR1 is SEHNR, CDR2 FQNEAQ (reference sequence). The CDR3 is 13 amino acids. The V end lost 5 bases, the J end lost 7 bases, and 14 bases lay between the germline ends. CDR3 protein: CASSPGGSGGYTF. CDR3 coding DNA: TGTGCCAGCAGCCCGGGGGGGTCCGGTGGCTACACCTTC.

V gene TRBV11-2 combines with J gene TRBJ2-7, with 8 bases identical to TRBD2. V lost 5 bases, J lost 4 bases, and 10 bases stayed unmatched. Germline-derived CDR1 and CDR2 are SGHAT and FQNNGV. This CDR3 has 15 residues. The CDR3: CASSLSGVAGYEQYF. CDR3 in DNA: TGTGCCAGCAGCCTGTCCGGGGTAGCGGGGTACGAGCAGTACTTC. The whole variable domain, filled in from reference TRBV11-2 and TRBJ2-7, reads EAGVAQSPRYKIIEKRQSVAFWCNPISGHATLYWYQQILGQGPKLLIQFQNNGVVDDSQLPKDRFSAERLKGVDSTLKIQPAKLEDSAVYLCASSLSGVAGYEQYFGPGTRLTVT.

The chain uses TRBV14 and TRBJ2-7; 7 nucleotides agree with TRBD1. Losses at the gene ends were 2 bases for V and 7 bases for J; bases not matched to a gene: 14. This CDR3 is 16 amino acids long. Germline CDR1 is SGHDN and CDR2 is FVKESK. CDR3 bases: TGTGCCAGCAGCCAAACAAAAGGGGGCAGTTCGTCTGAGCAGTACTTC. As protein: CASSQTKGGSSSEQYF.

J is TRBJ2-5 and V is TRBV2; 8 positions agree with TRBD2. The CDR3 length is 16 residues. Trimming at V came to 6 bases and at J to 0 bases, leaving 9 bases not matched to a gene. CDR1 and CDR2 (germline): SNHLY, FYNNEI. The CDR3 DNA reads TGTGCCAGCAGGAGTCGGGAGGGCTCGTACCAAGAGACCCAGTACTTC. It is translated as CASRSREGSYQETQYF.

This clone was detected only once. This chain links TRBV6-2 or TRBV6-3 with TRBJ2-3; weak D call: TRBD1 (8 bases). With 5 bases removed from V and 0 bases from J, the gap between germline ends came to 15 bases. The CDR3 runs 16 residues. Germline values: CDR1 MNHEY, CDR2 SVGEGT. The CDR3 coding sequence is TGTGCCAGCAGTGGCAACAGGGGGGGGAGCACAGATACGCAGTATTTT. This codes for CASSGNRGGSTDTQYF.

J is TRBJ1-2 and V is TRBV3-1 (or the pseudogene TRBV3-2); 7 bases fit TRBD1. Germline CDR1 and CDR2: LGHDT and YNNKEL (reference sequence). This CDR3 comprises 13 residues. Trimming took 4 bases from V and 8 from J; bases not matched to a gene: 7. CDR3 coding DNA: TGTGCCAGCAGCCTTAGACAGGGACACGGCTACACCTTC. This codes for CASSLRQGHGYTF.

V and J are TRBV10-1 and TRBJ2-1, with 7 bases identical to TRBD1. This CDR3 contains 12 residues. Germline V gene sequence: CDR1 WNHNN, CDR2 SYGVQD (reference sequence). V lost 6 bases, J lost 9 bases, and 5 bases stayed unmatched. This CDR3 reads CASRRQGSEQFF. CDR3 bases: TGCGCCAGCAGAAGACAGGGCAGTGAGCAGTTCTTC.

The rearrangement joins TRBV6-5 to TRBJ1-4; TRBD1 might be the D (6 bases). V was cut by 4 bases and J by 2 bases, with 14 bases left in between. The germline CDR1 and CDR2 sequences are MNHEY and SVGAGI. The CDR3 runs 16 residues. The DNA of the CDR3 is TGTGCCAGCAGTTCCCGCAGGGGTTATACTAATGAAAAACTGTTTTTT. Protein: CASSSRRGYTNEKLFF.

This clone was observed once. The chain couples TRBV5-1 to TRBJ1-1; 7 nucleotides agree with TRBD1. This CDR3 is built from 14 residues. Losses at the gene ends were 4 bases for V and 1 base for J; bases not matched to a gene: 4. Germline CDR1 SGHRS, CDR2 YFSETQ. The chain's CDR3 is CASSDGQANTEAFF. In DNA, the CDR3 is TGCGCCAGCAGCGATGGACAGGCGAACACTGAAGCTTTCTTT.

A single count supports this clone. This chain links TRBV5-6 with TRBJ2-2, with TRBD2 matching over 9 bases. Trimming took 6 bases from V and 5 from J; bases not matched to a gene: 14. This CDR3 spans 17 amino acids. CDR1 and CDR2 from the germline V gene are SGHDT and YYEEEE. The CDR3: CASTIEKLAGWTGELFF. DNA of the CDR3: TGTGCCAGCACCATAGAAAAACTAGCGGGTTGGACCGGGGAGCTGTTTTTT.

The rearrangement uses TRBV9 and TRBJ1-3, with D possibly TRBD1 on 6 matching bases. CDR1 is SGDLS and CDR2 is YYNGEE in the germline V gene. V was pared by 5 bases and J by 3 bases, with 21 bases between. The CDR3 covers 17 residues. The CDR3 protein is CASSINPGGPVGNTIYF. The CDR3 coding sequence is TGTGCCAGCAGTATAAACCCCGGGGGGCCGGTTGGAAACACCATATATTTT.

The gene calls are TRBV6-5 and TRBJ1-4; no reliable D call. Trimming cost V 6 bases and J 0 bases, with 11 bases left between them. Germline-derived CDR1 and CDR2 are MNHEY and SVGAGI. The CDR3 is 15 residues long. CDR3 amino acids: CASSLTGATNEKLFF. The CDR3 coding sequence is TGTGCCAGCAGCCTGACCGGGGCAACTAATGAAAAACTGTTTTTT.

This clone was detected once. The V gene is TRBV19, the J gene TRBJ2-1; 9 bases are a match to TRBD1. Germline lookup yields CDR1 LNHDA and CDR2 SQIVND (reference sequence). V shed 9 bases, J shed 5 bases, and the junction held 8 bases outside the gene matches. The CDR3 extends over 14 amino acids. The CDR3, as DNA: TGTGCCAGCCTCGACAGGGGGTACAACAATGAGCAGTTCTTC. It codes for CASLDRGYNNEQFF.

This chain joins TRBV11-2 and TRBJ1-2; tentatively, D is TRBD1 (5 bases). Germline V gives CDR1 SGHAT, CDR2 FQNNGV. The CDR3 has 12 amino acids. Trimming removed 3 bases from V and 8 bases from J, with 10 bases in between. The CDR3 is CASSFQAGGYTF. CDR3 sequence (DNA): TGTGCCAGCAGCTTCCAAGCAGGGGGCTACACCTTC.

This chain connects TRBV19 to TRBJ2-4; 7 bases match TRBD1. CDR3 length: 13 residues. Germline V gene lookup returns CDR1 LNHDA and CDR2 SQIVND (reference sequence). Losses at the gene ends were 4 bases for V and 7 bases for J; bases not matched to a gene: 4. CDR3 coding DNA: TGTGCCAGTAGTACCGACAGGGATAACATTCAGTACTTC. Encoded protein: CASSTDRDNIQYF.

The V and J genes are TRBV30 and TRBJ1-3; D is perhaps TRBD1 (6 bases). The V end was cut by 5 bases, the J end by 1 base, with 9 bases between. Germline CDR1 is GTSNPN and CDR2 is SVGIG (reference sequence). This CDR3 contains 13 residues. The CDR3 is CAWGGTSGNTIYF. Here the CDR3 DNA reads TGTGCCTGGGGGGGCACTTCTGGAAACACCATATATTTT.

This clone was seen once. J is TRBJ2-3 and V is TRBV10-3; D possibly corresponds to TRBD1 (6 bases). Trimming removed 3 bases from V and 6 bases from J, with 10 bases in between. The CDR3 has 13 residues. CDR1 is ENHRY, CDR2 SYGVKD, per germline. Here the CDR3 DNA reads TGTGCCATCAGTGAACCAGGGGTCGATACGCAGTATTTT. Translation gives CAISEPGVDTQYF.

CDR3 protein: CASSLRGLSTDTQYF. CDR3 bases: TGTGCCAGCAGTTTAAGGGGGCTAAGCACAGATACGCAGTATTTT. The gene calls are TRBV28 and TRBJ2-3, with TRBD1 matching over 7 bases. This CDR3 comprises 15 residues. Per germline, CDR1 MDHEN and CDR2 SYDVKM. J lost 0 bases, V lost 2 bases, and 2 bases had no gene match.

This clone was picked up a small number of times. This chain joins TRBV7-6 and TRBJ2-2, with 11 positions matching TRBD2. V shed 2 bases and J 4 bases; nucleotides not matched to a gene: 6. This CDR3 spans 17 amino acids. Germline V gives CDR1 SGHVS, CDR2 FNYEAQ. CDR3 residues: CASSLIALAGVTGELFF. In DNA, the CDR3 is TGTGCCAGCAGCTTAATTGCACTAGCGGGGGTCACCGGGGAGCTGTTTTTT.

The chain employs TRBV21-1 and TRBJ2-7; the D call in the table, TRBD1, was not verified against the DNA. TRBV21-1 is described as a pseudogene. The CDR3 is made up of 12 amino acids. CDR3: CASSTTSYEQYF. CDR3 DNA: TGTGCCAGCAGCACCACAAGCTACGAGCAGTACTTC.

This clone has only one observation. This same CDR3 is encoded by further DNA sequences in the sample. The CDR3 sequence is CARPRAGGGGDPGELFF. The CDR3 nucleotides read TGTGCCCGCCCCCGGGCCGGGGGGGGCGGGGACCCCGGGGAGCTGTTTTTT. V is TRBV2 and J is TRBJ2-2; TRBD2 aligns across 8 bases. V shed 11 bases, J shed 6 bases, and the junction held 20 bases outside the gene matches. Germline assignment: CDR1 SNHLY and CDR2 FYNNEI. The CDR3 extends over 17 amino acids.

The genes are TRBV24-1 and TRBJ1-2; 7 nucleotides agree with TRBD1. The germline V gene has CDR1 KGHDR and CDR2 SFDVKD. The CDR3 consists of 15 residues. J gave up 1 base and V 9 bases, and 10 bases lay outside the gene matches. The CDR3 DNA follows: TGTGCCACCGGCGGTTCGACAGGGCTTAACTATGGCTACACCTTC. Amino acids: CATGGSTGLNYGYTF.

The chain uses TRBV6-5 and TRBJ2-7; 8 bases line up with TRBD1. CDR3 length: 14 amino acids. The V gene end was trimmed by 7 bases and the J gene end by 0 bases; junction bases not matched to a gene: 5. Per the germline V gene, CDR1 is MNHEY and CDR2 is SVGAGI. The CDR3 protein is CASIFGTGSYEQYF. DNA of the CDR3: TGTGCCAGCATTTTTGGGACAGGCTCCTACGAGCAGTACTTC.